Listed here are 22 T cell receptor beta chains from one sample, sequenced in a study of control samples from healthy donors and cancer patients (dated by TCRdb to the early 2020s). Library method: the immunoSEQ multiplex PCR assay. TCRdb holds this immuneACCESS table with in-frame rearrangements only. Some clones are missing; in checked studies, unresolved V genes explain under half, and the rest has no known cause. This sample lists under 300,000 clones; over 75% were detected once. More than 10% of the sample is taken by the ten largest. The specimen sequenced was PBMCs. All receptors derive from a woman aged 60-75 years with lung cancer.

Here the CDR3 reads CASSLGGVSNQPQHF. DNA for the CDR3: TGTGCCAGCAGTTTGGGAGGGGTGAGCAATCAGCCCCAGCATTTT. The chain couples TRBV28 to TRBJ1-5; D may be TRBD1 (5 bases). V was cut by 3 bases and J by 1 base, with 10 bases left in between. The CDR3 loop spans 15 amino acids. Germline V gene data show CDR1 as MDHEN and CDR2 as SYDVKM.

The count of this clone is one. The chain carries TRBV5-8 and TRBJ1-6; D unclear. Germline loops: CDR1 SGHTS, CDR2 YDEGEE. CDR3 size: 16 residues. Trimming took 0 bases from V and 0 from J, leaving 7 bases between them. CDR3 residues: CASSLGSGSYNSPLHF. CDR3 DNA: TGTGCCAGCAGCTTGGGTTCGGGCTCCTATAATTCACCCCTCCACTTT.

The chain recombines TRBV6-5 with TRBJ1-5; D gene ambiguous. V lost 6 bases and J lost 7, with 16 bases in between. There are 14 residues in the CDR3. CDR1 is MNHEY and CDR2 is SVGAGI in the germline V gene. The CDR3 protein is CASSRGSSGQPQHF. The DNA for the CDR3 is TGTGCCAGCAGCCGTGGATCTTCTGGGCAGCCCCAGCATTTT.

The chain is built from TRBV18 and TRBJ2-7; 7 bases map to TRBD2. Per the germline V gene, CDR1 is KGHSH and CDR2 is LQKENI. There are 14 residues in the CDR3. Unmatched junction bases numbered 7, after V lost 1 base and J lost 7 bases. CDR3 bases: TGTGCCAGCTCACCACAGGGAGGGCTCACAGAGCAGTACTTC. It codes for CASSPQGGLTEQYF.

The rearrangement uses TRBV4-1 and TRBJ2-1; 12 bases match TRBD2. Per the germline V gene, CDR1 is MGHRA and CDR2 is YSYEKL. The CDR3 runs 16 residues. Germline trimming cut 0 bases from V and 8 bases from J; bases unmatched to any gene: 5. The DNA of the CDR3 is TGCGCCAGCAGCCAAGAGCTAGCGGGGGGGCTTGATGAGCAGTTCTTC. Protein product: CASSQELAGGLDEQFF.

This rearrangement joins TRBV5-5 to TRBJ1-6, with D possibly TRBD1 on 6 matching bases. The CDR3 spans 14 residues. Trimming took off 2 bases at V and 9 bases at J, with 12 bases between the two ends. The germline V gene encodes CDR1 SGHKS and CDR2 YYEKEE (reference sequence). CDR3 bases: TGTGCCAGCAGCTTACAGGGACTGCCTTCACCCCTCCACTTT. This translates into CASSLQGLPSPLHF.

Turning to this clone: A single base separates this from a much larger clone, so it may be a read error. Other DNA sequences from this sample encode an identical CDR3 as well. V is TRBV2 and J is TRBJ1-5, with 8 bases identical to TRBD1. Losses at the gene ends were 4 bases for V and 4 bases for J; bases not matched to a gene: 0. The CDR3 contains 13 residues. The germline V gene has CDR1 SNHLY and CDR2 FYNNEI. CDR3 in amino acids: CASSGTGNQPQHF. CDR3 nucleotide sequence: TGTGCCAGCAGTGGGACAGGGAATCAGCCCCAGCATTTT.

The chain is built from TRBV2 and TRBJ1-4, with a possible D match to TRBD1 (5 bases). This CDR3 spans 15 amino acids. V was shortened by 3 bases and J by 8 bases, with 16 bases between the two germline ends. Germline-derived CDR1 and CDR2 are SNHLY and FYNNEI. This CDR3 reads CASSDATVFPEKLFF. The CDR3, as DNA: TGTGCCAGCAGTGACGCGACAGTGTTTCCCGAAAAACTGTTTTTT.

The rearrangement links TRBV5-1 to TRBJ2-5, with 7 bases aligning to TRBD1. Germline V CDR1 and CDR2: SGHRS, YFSETQ. The CDR3 runs to 13 residues. The trim removed 2 bases at V and 6 bases at J, leaving 4 bases unmatched. For the CDR3, the DNA is TGCGCCAGCAGCTTCACAGGGGACAAGACCCAGTACTTC. This encodes CASSFTGDKTQYF. The complete variable domain, with remaining parts taken from reference TRBV5-1 and TRBJ2-5, reads KAGVTQTPRYLIKTRGQQVTLSCSPISGHRSVSWYQQTPGQGLQFLFEYFSETQRNKGNFPGRFSGRQFSNSRSEMNVSTLELGDSALYLCASSFTGDKTQYFGPGTRLLVL.

A word on this clone: In the same sample, other DNA sequences code for this CDR3. The chain recombines TRBV18 with TRBJ1-4; possible D gene TRBD1, 5 bases. The CDR3 consists of 15 residues. Germline-derived CDR1 and CDR2 are KGHSH and LQKENI. V lost 3 bases, J lost 0 bases, and 8 bases lay in between. This chain's CDR3 is CASSPTTATNEKLFF. In nucleotides, the CDR3 is TGTGCCAGCTCACCGACGACAGCAACTAATGAAAAACTGTTTTTT.

This clone was recorded once. This chain uses TRBV6-5 with TRBJ2-5; the D gene is possibly TRBD1 (6 bases). V lost 0 bases and J 5 bases, leaving 13 bases between the germline ends. Per germline, CDR1 MNHEY and CDR2 SVGAGI. This CDR3 contains 15 residues. DNA of the CDR3: TGTGCCAGCAGTTACTCAGGGGGTTCCCAGGAGACCCAGTACTTC. Translated: CASSYSGGSQETQYF.

The J gene is TRBJ2-1, the V gene TRBV11-2, with 8 positions matching TRBD2. The CDR3 totals 15 residues. Germline CDR1 reads SGHAT; CDR2 reads FQNNGV. J was trimmed by 4 bases and V by 3 bases; bases with no gene match: 5. CDR3 nucleotides: TGTGCCAGCAGCTTTGAGCGGGGGTCTTACAATGAGCAGTTCTTC. Protein: CASSFERGSYNEQFF.

The rearrangement links TRBV5-1 to TRBJ2-2; maybe TRBD2 (7 bases). This CDR3 contains 15 residues. Germline CDR1 reads SGHRS; CDR2 reads YFSETQ. Trimming stripped 4 bases from V and 5 bases from J, with 15 bases between. The CDR3 here is CASSGRGAITGELFF. The CDR3 DNA reads TGCGCCAGCAGCGGACGGGGGGCAATAACCGGGGAGCTGTTTTTT.

The chain couples TRBV28 to TRBJ2-1; 10 bases agree with TRBD2. Germline values: CDR1 MDHEN, CDR2 SYDVKM. The junction had 16 bases not matched to a gene; V was cut back by 6 bases and J by 2 bases. The CDR3 length is 19 residues. The CDR3 region has the DNA TGTGCCAGCAGGGCCGGGGTAGCGGGAGGCCCTGAAACCTACAATGAGCAGTTCTTC. Its translation: CASRAGVAGGPETYNEQFF.

This chain uses TRBV4-2 with TRBJ2-1, with 12 positions matching TRBD2. Losses at the gene ends were 4 bases for V and 7 bases for J; bases not matched to a gene: 5. Germline V gives CDR1 LGHNA, CDR2 YNFKEQ. The CDR3 totals 15 residues. CDR3 sequence (DNA): TGTGCCAGCAGCCCGCTAGCGGGGGGGGTTAATGAGCAGTTCTTC. It translates to CASSPLAGGVNEQFF.

The chain recombines TRBV19 with TRBJ2-5, with TRBD2 identical over 9 bases. The length of the CDR3 is 17 residues. Per the germline V gene, CDR1 is LNHDA and CDR2 is SQIVND (reference sequence). V shed 1 base, J shed 5 bases, and the junction held 11 bases outside the gene matches. CDR3 in amino acids: CASSIGGSGSGMETQYF. CDR3 DNA: TGTGCCAGTAGTATAGGTGGTAGCGGGAGTGGTATGGAGACCCAGTACTTC.

The chain links TRBV18 to TRBJ2-7; a possible D gene is TRBD2 (6 bases). The CDR3 runs to 16 residues. Per the germline V gene, CDR1 is KGHSH and CDR2 is LQKENI. V was cut by 3 bases and J by 2 bases, with 17 bases left in between. The CDR3 nucleotides are TGTGCCAGCTCACCGGGTCCAGGGAGGAGTACCTACGAGCAGTACTTC. This sequence encodes CASSPGPGRSTYEQYF.

The chain couples TRBV2 to TRBJ1-1, with 9 bases identical to TRBD1. The CDR3 covers 14 residues. Germline-derived CDR1 and CDR2 are SNHLY and FYNNEI. V lost 4 bases, J lost 4 bases, and 4 bases stayed unmatched. The CDR3 loop reads CASSVSGQGTEAFF. The CDR3 nucleotides are TGTGCCAGCAGTGTTTCGGGACAGGGCACTGAAGCTTTCTTT.

The genes are TRBV6-6 and TRBJ1-1, with D possibly being TRBD1 (5 bases). Trimming took off 0 bases at V and 8 bases at J, with 16 bases between the two ends. The germline V gene has CDR1 MNHNY and CDR2 SVGAGI (reference sequence). The CDR3 runs to 15 residues. CDR3 bases: TGTGCCAGCAGTTACTCGAAGGGGAGGCGGGTAGAAGCTTTCTTT. Protein sequence: CASSYSKGRRVEAFF.

V and J are TRBV19 and TRBJ1-5; D possibly corresponds to TRBD1 (5 bases). Trimming cost V 4 bases and J 4 bases, with 14 bases left between them. CDR3 length: 15 amino acids. Germline V lookup: CDR1 LNHDA, CDR2 SQIVND (reference sequence). For the CDR3, the DNA is TGTGCCAGTAGTACTCGGCAGGGACTAAATCAGCCCCAGCATTTT. This sequence encodes CASSTRQGLNQPQHF.

The genes are TRBV2 and TRBJ2-2; D remains unclear. This CDR3 spans 15 amino acids. Looked up from germline, CDR1 is SNHLY and CDR2 is FYNNEI. V lost 8 bases, J lost 2 bases, and 15 bases lay in between. CDR3 bases: TGTGCCAGCCTACCTTCACCAGGAAACACCGGGGAGCTGTTTTTT. It is translated as CASLPSPGNTGELFF.

This chain connects TRBV28 to TRBJ2-6, with TRBD1 matching over 8 bases. The germline CDR1 and CDR2 sequences are MDHEN and SYDVKM. The length of the CDR3 is 17 residues. Losses at the gene ends were 8 bases for V and 2 bases for J; bases not matched to a gene: 11. Here the CDR3 DNA reads TGTGCCAGCCTATCCGGGACAGGCAAAGCTGGGGCCAACGTCCTGACTTTC. Protein sequence: CASLSGTGKAGANVLTF.